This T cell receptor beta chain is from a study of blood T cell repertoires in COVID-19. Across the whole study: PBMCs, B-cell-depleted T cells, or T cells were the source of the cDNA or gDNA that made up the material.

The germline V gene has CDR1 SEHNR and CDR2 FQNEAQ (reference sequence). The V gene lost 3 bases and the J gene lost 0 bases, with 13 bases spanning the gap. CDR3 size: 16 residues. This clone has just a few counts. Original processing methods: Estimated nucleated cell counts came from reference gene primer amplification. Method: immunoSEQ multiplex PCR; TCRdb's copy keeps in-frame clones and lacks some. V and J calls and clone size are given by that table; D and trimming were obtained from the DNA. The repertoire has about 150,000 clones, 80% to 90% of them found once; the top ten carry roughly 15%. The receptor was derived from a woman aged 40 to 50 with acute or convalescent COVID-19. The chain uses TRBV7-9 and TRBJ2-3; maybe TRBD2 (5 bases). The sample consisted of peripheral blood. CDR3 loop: CASSFWTGRSTDTQYF. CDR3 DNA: TGTGCCAGCAGCTTCTGGACGGGAAGAAGCACAGATACGCAGTATTTT. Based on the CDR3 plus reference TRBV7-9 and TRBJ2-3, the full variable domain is DTGVSQNPRHKITKRGQNVTFRCDPISEHNRLYWYRQTLGQGPEFLTYFQNEAQLEKSRLLSDRFSAERPKGSFSTLEIQRTEQGDSAMYLCASSFWTGRSTDTQYFGPGTRLTVL.